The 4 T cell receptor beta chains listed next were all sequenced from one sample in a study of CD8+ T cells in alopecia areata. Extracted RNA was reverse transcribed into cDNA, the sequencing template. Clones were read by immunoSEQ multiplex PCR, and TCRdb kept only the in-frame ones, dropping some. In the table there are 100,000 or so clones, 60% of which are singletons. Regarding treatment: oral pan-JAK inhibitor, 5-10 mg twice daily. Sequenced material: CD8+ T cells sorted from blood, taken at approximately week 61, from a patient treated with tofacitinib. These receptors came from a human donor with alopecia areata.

The CDR3 sequence is CASSGSGQGDNSPLHF. Here the CDR3 DNA reads TGTGCCAGCAGTGGCTCGGGACAGGGCGATAATTCACCCCTCCACTTT. The V call is TRBV6-1, the J call TRBJ1-6; 9 bases align to TRBD1. This CDR3 spans 16 amino acids. The germline gives CDR1 MNHNS, CDR2 SASEGT. V shed 4 bases and J 5 bases; nucleotides not matched to a gene: 6.

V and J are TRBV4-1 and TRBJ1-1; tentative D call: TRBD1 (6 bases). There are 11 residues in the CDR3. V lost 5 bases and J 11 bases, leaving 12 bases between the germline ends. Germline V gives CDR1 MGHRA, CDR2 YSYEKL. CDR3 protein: CASSFGQLAFF. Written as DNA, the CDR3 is TGCGCCAGCAGCTTCGGACAGTTGGCTTTCTTT.

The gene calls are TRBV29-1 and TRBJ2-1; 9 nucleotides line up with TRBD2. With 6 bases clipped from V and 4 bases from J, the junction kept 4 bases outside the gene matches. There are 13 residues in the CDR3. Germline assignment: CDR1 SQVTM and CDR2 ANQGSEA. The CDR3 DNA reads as TGCAGCGTGCGGGGGGGCAGGTACAATGAGCAGTTCTTC. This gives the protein CSVRGGRYNEQFF.

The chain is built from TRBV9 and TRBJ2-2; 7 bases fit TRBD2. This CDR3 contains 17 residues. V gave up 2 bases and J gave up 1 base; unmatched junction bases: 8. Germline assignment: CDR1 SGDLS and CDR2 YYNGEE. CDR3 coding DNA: TGTGCCAGCAGCGTCCCAAAGGCGGGGGTGAACACCGGGGAGCTGTTTTTT. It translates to CASSVPKAGVNTGELFF. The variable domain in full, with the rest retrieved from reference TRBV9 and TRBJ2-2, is DSGVTQTPKHLITATGQRVTLRCSPRSGDLSVYWYQQSLDQGLQFLIQYYNGEERAKGNILERFSAQQFPDLHSELNLSSLELGDSALYFCASSVPKAGVNTGELFFGEGSRLTVL.